This TCR beta chain was captured in a study of T cell changes during pregnancy in multiple sclerosis. Measured with immunoSEQ multiplex PCR; TCRdb has only the in-frame clones, and not every one. The repertoire has 55,000 to 65,000 clones, 93% of them found once; the top ten carry approximately 1.8%. Trimming took 5 bases from V and 4 from J; bases not matched to a gene: 3. CDR1 is SGHAT, CDR2 FQNNGV, per germline. The CDR3 is made up of 13 amino acids. This sequence originates from a female donor with multiple sclerosis, enrolled in a pregnancy study. Material: peripheral blood, obtained after pregnancy. The chain links TRBV11-2 to TRBJ2-5; TRBD1 matches at 8 bases. CDR3: CASSTDRGETQYF. The CDR3 nucleotides read TGTGCCAGCAGCACAGACAGGGGAGAGACCCAGTACTTC.